This TCR beta chain is drawn from a study of blood T cell repertoires in COVID-19. Whole-study context: PBMCs, B-cell-depleted T cells, or T cells provided the cDNA or gDNA that made up the material.

TCRdb's copy holds only in-frame clones and misses some; the assay was immunoSEQ multiplex PCR. The sample lists 500,000 or so clones; around 90% were seen once. Germline CDR1 is WNHNN and CDR2 is SYGVQD (reference sequence). The ends lost 0 bases at V and 4 bases at J; junction bases unmatched: 3. The CDR3 has 16 amino acids. The sequenced material came from PBMCs or T cells enriched from blood (not recorded which). The receptor was derived from a woman between 18 and 29 years old who had recovered from COVID-19. This rearrangement joins TRBV10-1 to TRBJ2-1, with TRBD2 matching 10 bases. The DNA for the CDR3 is TGCGCCAGCAGTGAGTCGGCACTAGCGGGGTACAATGAGCAGTTCTTC. This sequence encodes CASSESALAGYNEQFF.